The clone carrying this T cell receptor beta chain has only one observation. This sample was taken from a study of OX40 agonist ivuxolimab in advanced cancers. Libraries were prepared by immunoSEQ multiplex PCR; TCRdb keeps only in-frame clonotypes and omits some of them. The table includes 70,000 or so clones, around 90% detected once. Germline V gives CDR1 MNHEY, CDR2 SVGAGI. The V end was cut by 6 bases, the J end by 0 bases, with 15 bases between. This CDR3 comprises 15 residues. This chain uses TRBV6-5 with TRBJ2-7; D is uncertain. Sequenced material: CD4+ or CD8+ T cells sorted from blood, taken in a trial of the OX40 agonist ivuxolimab. The clonotype comes from an adult with an advanced solid tumor such as melanoma, head and neck, liver or kidney cancer. CDR3 in DNA: TGTGCCAGCAGGAGGATGTACACGAGCTCCTACGAGCAGTACTTC. Translating gives CASRRMYTSSYEQYF.